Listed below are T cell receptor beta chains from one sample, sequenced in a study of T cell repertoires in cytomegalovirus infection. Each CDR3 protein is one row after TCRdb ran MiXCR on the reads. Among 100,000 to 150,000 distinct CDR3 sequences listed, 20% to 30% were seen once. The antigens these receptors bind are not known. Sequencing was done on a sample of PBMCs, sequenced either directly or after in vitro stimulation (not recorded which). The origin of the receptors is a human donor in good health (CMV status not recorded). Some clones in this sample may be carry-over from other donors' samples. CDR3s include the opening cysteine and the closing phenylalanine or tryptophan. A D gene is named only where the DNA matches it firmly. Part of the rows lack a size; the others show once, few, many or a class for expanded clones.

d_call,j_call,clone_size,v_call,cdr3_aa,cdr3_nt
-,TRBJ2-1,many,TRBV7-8,CASSVKLASGEQFF,TGTGCCAGCAGCGTAAAGCTAGCGTCGGGTGAGCAGTTCTTC
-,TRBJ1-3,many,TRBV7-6,CASSLGQDSSGNTIYF,TGTGCCAGCAGCTTAGGACAGGATTCCTCTGGAAACACCATATATTTT
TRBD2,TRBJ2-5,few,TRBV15,CATSRDVTSVDF,TGTGCCACCAGCAGAGATGTGACTAGCGTTGACTTC
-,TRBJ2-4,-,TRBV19,CASSIQRETAAGNIQYF,TGTGCCAGTAGTATCCAGCGAGAGACCGCTGCCGGAAACATTCAGTACTTC
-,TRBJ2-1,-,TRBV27,CASSLGGGSSYNEQFF,TGTGCCAGCAGTTTAGGGGGCGGGAGCTCCTACAATGAGCAGTTCTTC
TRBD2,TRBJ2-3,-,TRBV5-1,CASRTLAGVNTDTQYF,TGCGCCAGCAGGACTTTAGCGGGAGTGAACACAGATACGCAGTATTTT
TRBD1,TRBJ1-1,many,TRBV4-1,CASSPSPDRGNTEAFF,TGCGCCAGCAGCCCCTCCCCGGACAGGGGGAACACTGAAGCTTTCTTT
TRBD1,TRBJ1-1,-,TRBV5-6,CASSFRTGVNTEAFF,TGTGCCAGCAGCTTCCGGACAGGGGTAAACACTGAAGCTTTCTTT
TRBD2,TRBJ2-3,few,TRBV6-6,CASSYSASGRTDTQYF,TGTGCCAGCAGTTACTCCGCTAGCGGGCGCACAGATACGCAGTATTTT
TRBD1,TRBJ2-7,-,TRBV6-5,CASRRDRGGRGLWYEQYF,TGTGCCAGCAGAAGGGACAGGGGGGGCCGAGGGCTCTGGTACGAGCAGTACTTC
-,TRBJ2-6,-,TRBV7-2,CASSLGYRSSGANVLTF,TGTGCCAGCAGCTTAGGATATCGGAGCTCTGGGGCCAACGTCCTGACTTTC
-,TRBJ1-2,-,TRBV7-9,CASSFYSGQGGYTF,TGTGCCAGCAGCTTTTATTCGGGGCAGGGAGGCTACACCTTC
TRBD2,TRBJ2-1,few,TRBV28,CASSRLAAAMVDEQFF,TGTGCCAGCAGTCGACTAGCGGCAGCCATGGTCGATGAGCAGTTCTTC
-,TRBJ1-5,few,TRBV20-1,CSARSGSGNQPQHF,TGCAGTGCTAGATCTGGGTCGGGCAATCAGCCCCAGCATTTT
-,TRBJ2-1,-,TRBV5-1,CASSLVAGNEQFF,TGCGCCAGCAGCTTGGTTGCGGGGAATGAGCAGTTCTTC
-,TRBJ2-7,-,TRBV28,CASTPRDLSSYEQYF,TGTGCCAGCACTCCCCGGGATCTTAGCTCCTACGAGCAGTACTTC
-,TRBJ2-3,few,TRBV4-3,CASSPRVAPKYTDTQYF,TGCGCCAGCAGCCCCCGAGTAGCCCCAAAGTACACAGATACGCAGTATTTT
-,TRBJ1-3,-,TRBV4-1,CASSEDRLSSGNTIYF,TGCGCCAGCAGCGAAGACCGCCTGAGCTCTGGAAACACCATATATTTT
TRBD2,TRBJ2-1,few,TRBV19,CASRPPHPLAGGVGEQFF,TGTGCCAGTAGGCCCCCTCATCCCCTAGCGGGAGGGGTGGGCGAGCAGTTCTTC
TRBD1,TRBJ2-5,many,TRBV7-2,CASSTRTGVETQYF,TGTGCCAGCAGCACCCGGACAGGGGTTGAGACCCAGTACTTC
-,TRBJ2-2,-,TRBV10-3,CAISERQANTGELFF,TGTGCCATCAGTGAACGACAGGCTAACACCGGGGAGCTGTTTTTT
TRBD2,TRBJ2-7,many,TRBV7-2,CASSPAGGRIYEQYF,TGTGCCAGCAGCCCAGCAGGCGGGAGAATATACGAGCAGTACTTC
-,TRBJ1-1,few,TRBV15,CATSRDASPEAFF,TGTGCCACCAGCAGAGACGCTAGCCCTGAAGCTTTCTTT
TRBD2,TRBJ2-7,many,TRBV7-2,CASSLGGGSPYEQYF,TGTGCCAGCAGCTTAGGGGGCGGGAGTCCCTACGAGCAGTACTTC
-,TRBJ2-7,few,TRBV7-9,CASSLGIDEQYF,TGTGCCAGCAGTTTAGGAATCGACGAGCAGTACTTC